This T cell receptor beta chain was captured by sequencing in a study of T cell responses to AZD1222 COVID-19 vaccine. Study-level results: Spike-specific TCR breadth and depth were elevated following two AZD1222 doses. Most donors were white British, females outnumbered males, and clonal diversity was possibly underestimated. With dominance at 160-218 and 743-854, vaccine-associated CD4 TCRs spanned spike.

The data were produced by immunoSEQ multiplex PCR, yet TCRdb's version contains in-frame clones alone and is incomplete. The table records 250,000 to 300,000 clones, roughly 93% of them present only once. This clone was found once. The antigen remains undetermined. The TCR sequence derives from an adult who received the AZD1222 COVID-19 vaccine. The material was peripheral blood, obtained 28 days after the second AZD1222 dose.

The CDR3 DNA reads as TGTGCCAGCAGTTTATGGCAAGGAGATCAGCCCCAGCATTTT. Protein sequence: CASSLWQGDQPQHF. J is TRBJ1-5 and V is TRBV28; D is undetermined. This CDR3 is built from 14 residues. Trimming cost V 0 bases and J 5 bases, with 8 bases left between them. The germline gives CDR1 MDHEN, CDR2 SYDVKM. Drawing the rest from reference TRBV28 and TRBJ1-5, the complete variable domain is DVKVTQSSRYLVKRTGEKVFLECVQDMDHENMFWYRQDPGLGLRLIYFSYDVKMKEKGDIPEGYSVSREKKERFSLILESASTNQTSMYLCASSLWQGDQPQHFGDGTRLSIL.